This T cell receptor beta chain is drawn from a study of blood T cell repertoires in COVID-19. Study summary: Samples representing acute and convalescent COVID-19 were sourced from the United States, Italy and Spain.

Trimming took 4 bases from V and 0 from J, leaving 19 bases between them. The CDR3 contains 17 residues. Germline assignment: CDR1 SGHRS and CDR2 YFSETQ. Original analysis: From reference gene primer amplification, estimates of nucleated cell counts were derived. The table came from immunoSEQ multiplex PCR; TCRdb's copy has only in-frame clones and leaves some out. V, J and clone size are those of that table, while D and trimming were read from the DNA. The sample records some 88,000 clones, about 84% being singletons. Sequencing was performed on peripheral blood. This receptor was taken from a woman in her 70s with acute or convalescent COVID-19. The chain is built from TRBV5-1 and TRBJ2-5; possibly TRBD1 for D (5 bases). CDR3 in DNA: TGCGCCAGCAGCCTGGGTATTGAGACAGAGTACCAAGAGACCCAGTACTTC. This gives the protein CASSLGIETEYQETQYF.